The entry below describes one T cell receptor beta chain. The same CDR3 can be traced to other DNA sequences in this sample. Using immunoSEQ multiplex PCR, the repertoire was profiled, and TCRdb retains in-frame clones only, with some absent. The profile covers 550,000 to 750,000 clones, with over 95% appearing a single time and roughly 0.1% taken by the ten largest. As defined, naive CD8 cells were CD45RO-negative and positively selected for CCR7, with terminally differentiated effector memory CD45RA+ cells excluded. Germline values: CDR1 SEHNR, CDR2 FQNEAQ (reference sequence). Between the trimmed V and J ends, which lost 2 bases and 2 bases, there was a span of 4 bases. The CDR3 is 13 amino acids. The data belong to a study of shared clonotypes between healthy human individuals.

The origin of this receptor is a woman in her thirties in good health. The V gene is TRBV7-9, the J gene TRBJ2-1; D gene unclear. Specimen: naive CD8+ T cells sorted from blood. CDR3 sequence (DNA): TGTGCCAGCAGCTTAATCCCCTACAATGAGCAGTTCTTC. Its protein is CASSLIPYNEQFF.